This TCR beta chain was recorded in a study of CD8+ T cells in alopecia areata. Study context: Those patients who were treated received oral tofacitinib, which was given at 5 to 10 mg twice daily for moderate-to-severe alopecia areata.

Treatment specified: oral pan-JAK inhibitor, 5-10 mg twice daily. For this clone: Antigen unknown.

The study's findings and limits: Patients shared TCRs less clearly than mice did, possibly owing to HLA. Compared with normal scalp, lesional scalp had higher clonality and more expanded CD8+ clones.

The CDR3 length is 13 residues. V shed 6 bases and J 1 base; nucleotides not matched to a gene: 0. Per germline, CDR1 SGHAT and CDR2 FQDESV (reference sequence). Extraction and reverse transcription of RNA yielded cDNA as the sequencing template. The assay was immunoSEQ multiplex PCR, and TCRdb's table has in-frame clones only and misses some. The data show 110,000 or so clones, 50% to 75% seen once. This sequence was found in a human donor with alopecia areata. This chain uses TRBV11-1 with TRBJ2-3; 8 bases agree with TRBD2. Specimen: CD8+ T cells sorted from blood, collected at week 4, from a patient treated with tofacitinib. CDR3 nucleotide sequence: TGTGCCAGCAGGCGGGGGGGCACAGATACGCAGTATTTT. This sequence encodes CASRRGGTDTQYF.